The rows below give T cell receptor beta chains drawn from one sample of a study of Ad26.COV2.S vaccination and SARS-CoV-2 variants. Repertoires were generated with immunoSEQ multiplex PCR, while TCRdb's copy carries only in-frame clones and drops some. The top ten hold about 10% of the sample, which has 200,000 to 300,000 clones, approximately 87% seen once. Sequenced material: peripheral blood, taken in a trial of Ad26.COV2.S vaccine versus placebo. Receptor source: a person aged 18 to 65 who received the Ad26.COV2.S COVID-19 vaccine or a placebo. CDR3s include the opening cysteine and the closing phenylalanine or tryptophan. A D gene is named only where the DNA matches it firmly. Size is omitted from some rows. Given values are once, few, many or a class for expanded clones.

clone size: .
J gene: TRBJ1-4
V gene: TRBV9
D gene: TRBD1
CDR3 protein: CASSFTGTGNEKLFF
CDR3 DNA: TGTGCCAGCAGCTTCACCGGGACAGGGAATGAAAAACTGTTTTTT

clone size: .
J gene: TRBJ1-1
V gene: TRBV4-1
D gene: TRBD1
CDR3 protein: CASSKTGRTEAFF
CDR3 DNA: TGCGCCAGCAGCAAGACAGGGAGGACTGAAGCTTTCTTT

clone size: .
J gene: TRBJ1-6
V gene: TRBV30
D gene: TRBD1
CDR3 protein: CALGQERSPLHF
CDR3 DNA: TGTGCCCTGGGACAGGAGAGGTCACCCCTCCACTTT

clone size: .
J gene: TRBJ2-3
V gene: TRBV3-1/TRBV3-2
D gene: TRBD2
CDR3 protein: CASSGSGANTQYF
CDR3 DNA: TGTGCCAGCAGCGGTAGCGGGGCTAATACGCAGTATTTT

clone size: .
J gene: TRBJ1-1
V gene: TRBV6-6
D gene: .
CDR3 protein: CASRGTQLSEAFF
CDR3 DNA: TGTGCCAGCAGGGGGACTCAGCTCTCTGAAGCTTTCTTT

clone size: .
J gene: TRBJ2-5
V gene: TRBV6-2/TRBV6-3
D gene: .
CDR3 protein: CASSRGQKETQYF
CDR3 DNA: TGTGCCAGCAGCCGCGGACAGAAAGAGACCCAGTACTTC

clone size: .
J gene: TRBJ1-2
V gene: TRBV7-2
D gene: .
CDR3 protein: CASSSFSGFDGYTF
CDR3 DNA: TGTGCCAGCAGCTCCTTTTCGGGGTTTGATGGCTACACCTTC

clone size: .
J gene: TRBJ2-7
V gene: TRBV6-2/TRBV6-3
D gene: .
CDR3 protein: CASSYSLGAVTVGSEQYF
CDR3 DNA: TGTGCCAGCAGTTACTCGCTGGGGGCGGTTACTGTGGGATCCGAGCAGTACTTC

clone size: .
J gene: TRBJ2-2
V gene: TRBV9
D gene: .
CDR3 protein: CASSATLGAGTGELFF
CDR3 DNA: TGTGCCAGCAGCGCCACCCTGGGGGCCGGGACCGGGGAGCTGTTTTTT

clone size: .
J gene: TRBJ2-3
V gene: TRBV9
D gene: TRBD1
CDR3 protein: CASSVRTGSGPDTQYF
CDR3 DNA: TGTGCCAGCAGCGTGCGGACAGGGAGCGGGCCAGATACGCAGTATTTT

clone size: .
J gene: TRBJ2-3
V gene: TRBV28
D gene: .
CDR3 protein: CASSPTTGRDTQYF
CDR3 DNA: TGTGCCAGCAGCCCCACGACAGGACGGGATACGCAGTATTTT

clone size: .
J gene: TRBJ1-5
V gene: TRBV11-1
D gene: .
CDR3 protein: CASSQAGDQPQHF
CDR3 DNA: TGTGCCAGCAGCCAGGCGGGGGATCAGCCCCAGCATTTT

clone size: .
J gene: TRBJ2-2
V gene: TRBV28
D gene: TRBD1
CDR3 protein: CASRRDRATGELFF
CDR3 DNA: TGTGCCAGCAGACGGGACAGGGCCACCGGGGAGCTGTTTTTT

clone size: few
J gene: TRBJ1-5
V gene: TRBV6-2/TRBV6-3
D gene: .
CDR3 protein: CASSSFQGQPQHF
CDR3 DNA: TGTGCCAGCAGTTCCTTTCAAGGTCAGCCCCAGCATTTT

clone size: .
J gene: TRBJ1-3
V gene: TRBV18
D gene: .
CDR3 protein: CASSPLVSSGNTIYF
CDR3 DNA: TGTGCCAGCTCACCTTTAGTCAGCTCTGGAAACACCATATATTTT

clone size: .
J gene: TRBJ2-5
V gene: TRBV28
D gene: TRBD1
CDR3 protein: CASTGQGASVQTQYF
CDR3 DNA: TGTGCCAGCACCGGACAGGGGGCGTCGGTCCAGACCCAGTACTTC

clone size: .
J gene: TRBJ2-3
V gene: TRBV19
D gene: .
CDR3 protein: CASSSSVSAIAADTQYF
CDR3 DNA: TGTGCCAGTAGTTCCTCTGTTAGCGCCATTGCGGCAGATACGCAGTATTTT

clone size: .
J gene: TRBJ2-7
V gene: TRBV15
D gene: .
CDR3 protein: CATSRVEPSYEQYF
CDR3 DNA: TGTGCCACCAGCAGAGTGGAGCCTTCCTACGAGCAGTACTTC

clone size: .
J gene: TRBJ1-1
V gene: TRBV7-9
D gene: .
CDR3 protein: CASSFGGGGTEAFF
CDR3 DNA: TGTGCCAGCAGCTTCGGTGGGGGGGGCACTGAAGCTTTCTTT

clone size: .
J gene: TRBJ1-5
V gene: TRBV2
D gene: .
CDR3 protein: CASGKEPNQPQHF
CDR3 DNA: TGTGCCAGCGGTAAGGAGCCCAATCAGCCCCAGCATTTT

clone size: .
J gene: TRBJ2-2
V gene: TRBV11-2
D gene: TRBD2
CDR3 protein: CASSPTGTSGSLIPGELFF
CDR3 DNA: TGTGCCAGCAGCCCCACCGGGACTAGCGGGAGTCTGATCCCCGGGGAGCTGTTTTTT

clone size: once
J gene: TRBJ1-6
V gene: TRBV10-3
D gene: .
CDR3 protein: CAISEDSYSPLHF
CDR3 DNA: TGTGCCATCAGTGAGGACAGCTACTCACCCCTCCACTTT

clone size: .
J gene: TRBJ2-1
V gene: TRBV7-7
D gene: TRBD2
CDR3 protein: CASSSAYGGGDEQFF
CDR3 DNA: TGTGCTAGCAGCTCCGCATACGGGGGGGGAGATGAGCAGTTCTTC

clone size: .
J gene: TRBJ2-7
V gene: TRBV28
D gene: TRBD1
CDR3 protein: CASRSGQVNYEQYF
CDR3 DNA: TGTGCCAGCAGGTCGGGACAGGTTAACTACGAGCAGTACTTC

clone size: once
J gene: TRBJ1-2
V gene: TRBV6-6
D gene: .
CDR3 protein: CASSPGGNYGYTF
CDR3 DNA: TGTGCCAGCAGTCCCGGGGGTAACTATGGCTACACCTTC

clone size: .
J gene: TRBJ2-6
V gene: TRBV10-2
D gene: .
CDR3 protein: CASRKQESRSGANVLTF
CDR3 DNA: TGCGCCAGCAGGAAACAGGAATCCCGATCTGGGGCCAACGTCCTGACTTTC

clone size: .
J gene: TRBJ2-7
V gene: TRBV6-4
D gene: TRBD2
CDR3 protein: CASSDTGGLPLHEQYF
CDR3 DNA: TGTGCCAGCAGTGACACGGGGGGACTCCCACTCCACGAGCAGTACTTC

clone size: once
J gene: TRBJ1-2
V gene: TRBV18
D gene: TRBD1
CDR3 protein: CASSHAGTGNYGYTF
CDR3 DNA: TGTGCCAGCTCACACGCCGGGACAGGGAATTATGGCTACACCTTC

clone size: .
J gene: TRBJ2-1
V gene: TRBV10-3
D gene: TRBD2
CDR3 protein: CAAGTSGSSYNEQFF
CDR3 DNA: TGTGCCGCTGGGACTAGCGGAAGCTCCTACAATGAGCAGTTCTTC

clone size: .
J gene: TRBJ2-1
V gene: TRBV20-1
D gene: .
CDR3 protein: CSASAPVGYNEQFF
CDR3 DNA: TGCAGTGCTAGTGCCCCCGTGGGCTACAATGAGCAGTTCTTC

clone size: .
J gene: TRBJ2-5
V gene: TRBV7-2
D gene: TRBD2
CDR3 protein: CASSTTSGPQETQYF
CDR3 DNA: TGTGCCAGCAGCACGACTAGCGGGCCCCAAGAGACCCAGTACTTC

clone size: .
J gene: TRBJ1-1
V gene: TRBV4-3
D gene: .
CDR3 protein: CASSQGDKSNTEAFF
CDR3 DNA: TGCGCCAGCAGCCAAGGGGACAAATCGAACACTGAAGCTTTCTTT

clone size: .
J gene: TRBJ2-3
V gene: TRBV10-3
D gene: TRBD1
CDR3 protein: CAISGGDRLTDTQYF
CDR3 DNA: TGTGCCATCAGTGGAGGGGACAGACTAACAGATACGCAGTATTTT

clone size: .
J gene: TRBJ1-1
V gene: TRBV30
D gene: .
CDR3 protein: CAWARIREAFF
CDR3 DNA: TGTGCCTGGGCCAGGATTCGTGAAGCTTTCTTT

clone size: .
J gene: TRBJ1-6
V gene: TRBV3-1/TRBV3-2
D gene: TRBD1
CDR3 protein: CASSAGQDYNSPLHF
CDR3 DNA: TGTGCCAGCAGCGCCGGACAGGATTATAATTCACCCCTCCACTTT

clone size: .
J gene: TRBJ1-5
V gene: TRBV7-8
D gene: TRBD1
CDR3 protein: CASSSRTGGLSNQPQHF
CDR3 DNA: TGTGCCAGCAGCTCGAGGACAGGGGGTCTTAGCAATCAGCCCCAGCATTTT

clone size: .
J gene: TRBJ2-7
V gene: TRBV21-1
D gene: .
CDR3 protein: CASSNMAGVREFQYSYEQYF
CDR3 DNA: TGTGCCAGCAGCAATATGGCCGGCGTCAGGGAGTTTCAATACTCCTACGAGCAGTACTTC

clone size: .
J gene: TRBJ2-7
V gene: TRBV2
D gene: .
CDR3 protein: CASSEQGPGPYEQYF
CDR3 DNA: TGTGCCAGCAGTGAACAGGGGCCGGGACCCTACGAGCAGTACTTC

clone size: .
J gene: TRBJ1-1
V gene: TRBV18
D gene: TRBD1
CDR3 protein: CASSLPGGMNTEAFF
CDR3 DNA: TGTGCCAGCTCACTTCCAGGGGGCATGAACACTGAAGCTTTCTTT

clone size: .
J gene: TRBJ1-1
V gene: TRBV9
D gene: .
CDR3 protein: CASSPRAGPFEAFF
CDR3 DNA: TGTGCCAGCAGCCCACGGGCGGGACCCTTTGAAGCTTTCTTT

clone size: .
J gene: TRBJ2-7
V gene: TRBV19
D gene: TRBD2
CDR3 protein: CASSRGLAGGYEQYF
CDR3 DNA: TGTGCCAGTAGTCGGGGACTAGCGGGAGGCTACGAGCAGTACTTC

clone size: once
J gene: TRBJ1-1
V gene: TRBV9
D gene: .
CDR3 protein: CASSVEQGDTEAFF
CDR3 DNA: TGTGCCAGCAGCGTAGAGCAGGGCGACACTGAAGCTTTCTTT

clone size: .
J gene: TRBJ2-1
V gene: TRBV7-2
D gene: TRBD2
CDR3 protein: CASSRGLAGFNEQFF
CDR3 DNA: TGTGCCAGCAGCCGGGGACTAGCGGGATTCAATGAGCAGTTCTTC

clone size: .
J gene: TRBJ2-5
V gene: TRBV28
D gene: TRBD1
CDR3 protein: CASSSQPGQGTQTQYF
CDR3 DNA: TGTGCCAGCAGTTCACAACCGGGACAGGGGACGCAGACCCAGTACTTC

clone size: .
J gene: TRBJ2-5
V gene: TRBV6-1
D gene: TRBD2
CDR3 protein: CASSGTSGRAYETQYF
CDR3 DNA: TGTGCCAGCAGTGGGACTAGCGGGAGGGCCTATGAGACCCAGTACTTC

clone size: .
J gene: TRBJ2-5
V gene: TRBV19
D gene: .
CDR3 protein: CASSIMETQYF
CDR3 DNA: TGTGCCAGTAGTATCATGGAGACCCAGTACTTC